This paragraph covers one TCR beta chain sequence. This specimen belongs to a study of regulatory T cells in long-lasting Graves disease. Indicated time point: persistent/refractory GD, antithyroid drugs over 5 years with positive TRAb. Isolated PBMC RNA provided the starting material for the TCR library. Germline assignment: CDR1 ENHRY and CDR2 SYGVKD. The CDR3 is 13 amino acids. The V end lost 7 bases, the J end lost 3 bases, and 13 bases lay between the germline ends. Through Arm-PCR of CDR3 regions and iRepertoire HTBI primers, TCR beta libraries were built. MiXCR was run by TCRdb on the multiplex PCR reads, yielding one entry per CDR3 protein. The sample includes 500,000 to 700,000 distinct CDR3 sequences, about 30% seen only once; the top ten take under 50%.

This chain joins TRBV10-3 and TRBJ2-7; weak D call: TRBD2 (5 bases). Specimen: peripheral blood mononuclear cells (PBMCs), collected when the disease was refractory, from a patient treated with antithyroid drugs. The TCR sequence derives from a female donor with Graves disease. The CDR3 nucleotides read TGTGCCATCATGCGGGCTGTTAACTACGAGCAGTACTTC. Amino acids: CAIMRAVNYEQYF.